Below are 22 T cell receptor beta chains sequenced from a single sample in a study of cytomegalovirus exposure and HLA in healthy donors. In the PCR, 60 Vbeta and 13 Jbeta primers were used. Libraries were prepared by immunoSEQ multiplex PCR; TCRdb keeps only in-frame clonotypes and omits some of them. This table holds 160,000 or so clones, 79% found once. Sequenced sample: PBMCs. The receptors stem from a man between 40 and 49 years old in good health and CMV-seronegative.

CDR3 region: CASSIVAGGLYEQFF. In DNA form, the CDR3 reads TGTGCCAGTAGTATAGTAGCGGGAGGGCTCTATGAGCAGTTCTTC. The chain carries TRBV19 and TRBJ2-1, with 11 bases fitting TRBD2. J lost 8 bases, V lost 1 base, and 4 bases had no gene match. Germline lookup yields CDR1 LNHDA and CDR2 SQIVND (reference sequence). The CDR3 is made up of 15 amino acids. Combining the CDR3 with reference TRBV19 and TRBJ2-1 gives the whole variable domain DGGITQSPKYLFRKEGQNVTLSCEQNLNHDAMYWYRQDPGQGLRLIYYSQIVNDFQKGDIAEGYSVSREKKESFPLTVTSAQKNPTAFYLCASSIVAGGLYEQFFGPGTRLTVL.

The chain joins TRBV19 to TRBJ2-1; TRBD1 is a possible D gene (6 bases). The CDR3 contains 15 residues. CDR1 LNHDA and CDR2 SQIVND come from the germline V gene (reference sequence). The V end lost 3 bases, the J end lost 5 bases, and 14 bases lay between the germline ends. CDR3 in DNA: TGTGCCAGTAGTATGGGGGCAGGGGTTGACAATGAGCAGTTCTTC. Amino acids: CASSMGAGVDNEQFF.

The chain joins TRBV19 to TRBJ1-1; D gene unclear. Trimming removed 3 bases at V and 4 bases at J, with 6 bases between. The CDR3 is 12 amino acids. Germline loops: CDR1 LNHDA, CDR2 SQIVND (reference sequence). Here the CDR3 DNA reads TGTGCCAGTAGTATGGCGGCCACTGAAGCTTTCTTT. It translates to CASSMAATEAFF.

This clone was counted a few times. The chain combines TRBV6-4 with TRBJ2-2, with D possibly matching TRBD2 (6 bases). Trimming took 3 bases from V and 2 from J, leaving 10 bases between them. The CDR3 extends over 15 amino acids. The germline V gene has CDR1 MRHNA and CDR2 SNTAGT. CDR3 sequence: CASSEEAGNTGELFF. CDR3 in DNA: TGTGCCAGCAGTGAAGAAGCGGGTAACACCGGGGAGCTGTTTTTT.

This rearrangement joins TRBV6-1 to TRBJ1-1; a weak D match, TRBD1 (5 bases). The CDR3 runs 12 residues. Trimming shortened V by 4 bases and J by 3 bases, and 6 bases separated the two germline ends. CDR1 and CDR2 (germline): MNHNS, SASEGT. The CDR3 sequence is CASSAGDTEAFF. The CDR3 nucleotides are TGTGCCAGCAGTGCGGGGGACACTGAAGCTTTCTTT.

This sequence joins TRBV6-1 and TRBJ2-5; TRBD2 matches at 9 bases. J gave up 6 bases and V 7 bases, and 6 bases lay outside the gene matches. Per the germline V gene, CDR1 is MNHNS and CDR2 is SASEGT. The CDR3 spans 13 residues. The chain's CDR3 is CASKASGTKTQYF. As DNA, the CDR3 is TGTGCCAGCAAAGCTAGCGGGACGAAGACCCAGTACTTC.

The V call is TRBV5-6, the J call TRBJ2-2; TRBD2 aligns across 8 bases. The CDR3 is made up of 17 amino acids. The V gene end was trimmed by 4 bases and the J gene end by 0 bases; junction bases not matched to a gene: 8. Germline CDR1 reads SGHDT; CDR2 reads YYEEEE. CDR3 region: CASSKGLAVANTGELFF. The CDR3 DNA is TGTGCCAGCAGCAAAGGACTAGCAGTCGCGAACACCGGGGAGCTGTTTTTT.

The chain joins TRBV11-3 to TRBJ2-6; D gene ambiguous. This CDR3 has 14 residues. Trimming left V 2 bases short and J 0 bases short, with 2 bases between. Germline CDR1 is SGHNT and CDR2 is YENEEA. In nucleotides, the CDR3 is TGTGCCAGCAGCTTATACTCTGGGGCCAACGTCCTGACTTTC. As protein: CASSLYSGANVLTF.

This clone was seen more than once but under ten times. The chain carries TRBV4-1 and TRBJ2-5; TRBD2 matches at 9 bases. The J call may be faulty, since TRBJ2-7 better matches the DNA end. The CDR3 is 16 residues long. The germline CDR1 and CDR2 sequences are MGHRA and YSYEKL. As DNA, the CDR3 is TGCGCCAGCAGCCAAGTGACGCTAGCGGGAACCTACGAGCAGTACTTC. Its translation is CASSQVTLAGTYEQYF.

This rearrangement joins TRBV7-2 to TRBJ1-3, with D maybe TRBD1 (5 bases). The CDR3 runs 15 residues. The germline CDR1 and CDR2 sequences are SGHTA and FQGNSA. V gave up 1 base and J gave up 0 bases, with 7 bases separating them. The CDR3 here is CASSLETGSGNTIYF. In DNA, the CDR3 is TGTGCCAGCAGCTTAGAAACAGGCTCTGGAAACACCATATATTTT.

This chain joins TRBV2 and TRBJ2-1, with D perhaps matching TRBD2 (6 bases). CDR3 size: 15 residues. In germline, CDR1 is SNHLY, CDR2 FYNNEI. V was trimmed by 8 bases and J by 0 bases, leaving 14 bases between them. The CDR3 protein is CASARFSGSYNEQFF. Written as DNA, the CDR3 is TGTGCCAGCGCCCGATTTAGCGGCTCCTACAATGAGCAGTTCTTC.

This chain joins TRBV6-5 and TRBJ2-7; 7 positions match TRBD2. Germline V lookup: CDR1 MNHEY, CDR2 SVGAGI. The CDR3 length is 14 residues. V lost 4 bases to trimming and J lost 5 bases; unmatched junction nucleotides: 8. In nucleotides, the CDR3 is TGTGCCAGCAGTTTGACTAGCTCCTTCAACGAGCAGTACTTC. Protein sequence: CASSLTSSFNEQYF.

This clone came up a few times. This chain joins TRBV4-2 and TRBJ1-4; tentatively, D is TRBD1 (5 bases). V lost 4 bases and J lost 6, with 18 bases in between. This CDR3 spans 16 amino acids. Per the germline V gene, CDR1 is LGHNA and CDR2 is YNFKEQ. The chain's CDR3 is CASSRGSLGGDEKLFF. CDR3 bases: TGTGCCAGCAGCCGAGGGAGTTTGGGGGGGGATGAAAAACTGTTTTTT.

The chain combines TRBV28 with TRBJ2-3; 12 nucleotides align to TRBD1. Germline assignment: CDR1 MDHEN and CDR2 SYDVKM. CDR3 length: 15 residues. V lost 3 bases to trimming and J lost 6 bases; unmatched junction nucleotides: 4. CDR3 region: CASSFGDRGPDTQYF. The CDR3 region has the DNA TGTGCCAGCAGTTTTGGGGACAGGGGGCCGGATACGCAGTATTTT. The whole variable domain, remainder taken from reference TRBV28 and TRBJ2-3, is DVKVTQSSRYLVKRTGEKVFLECVQDMDHENMFWYRQDPGLGLRLIYFSYDVKMKEKGDIPEGYSVSREKKERFSLILESASTNQTSMYLCASSFGDRGPDTQYFGPGTRLTVL.

This chain uses TRBV21-1 with TRBJ2-1; the table gives TRBD2 as D, unverified against the DNA. TRBV21-1 is a recognized pseudogene. The CDR3 runs 15 residues. The CDR3 DNA sequence: TGTGCCAGCAGCAAAGTACTAGCATGGGACAATGAGCAGTTCTTC. Translating gives CASSKVLAWDNEQFF.

The chain is built from TRBV5-1 and TRBJ1-1, with a tentative D call TRBD1 (5 bases). Between the trimmed V and J ends, which lost 0 bases and 6 bases, there was a span of 12 bases. The CDR3 totals 14 residues. Per the germline V gene, CDR1 is SGHRS and CDR2 is YFSETQ. The CDR3 sequence is CASSLVGGFAEAFF. Here the CDR3 DNA reads TGCGCCAGCAGCTTGGTTGGGGGGTTCGCTGAAGCTTTCTTT.

This chain uses TRBV19 with TRBJ1-5, with 7 nucleotides matching TRBD1. Germline V gene sequence: CDR1 LNHDA, CDR2 SQIVND (reference sequence). Trimming at V came to 7 bases and at J to 0 bases, leaving 18 bases not matched to a gene. The CDR3 is 19 residues long. This CDR3 reads CASTATGRGPVSSNQPQHF. For the CDR3, the DNA is TGTGCCAGTACCGCGACGGGAAGGGGGCCAGTCAGTAGCAATCAGCCCCAGCATTTT.

The chain employs TRBV30 and TRBJ2-5; 11 nucleotides line up with TRBD2. Germline lookup yields CDR1 GTSNPN and CDR2 SVGIG (reference sequence). This CDR3 is 15 amino acids long. The V gene end was trimmed by 5 bases and the J gene end by 5 bases; junction bases not matched to a gene: 10. The DNA of the CDR3 is TGTGCCTGGGGCAGGACTAGCGGGCAGAGGGAGACCCAGTACTTC. This sequence encodes CAWGRTSGQRETQYF.

There are a few counts of this clone. The chain uses TRBV5-6 and TRBJ2-5, with 9 positions matching TRBD1. The CDR3 has 15 residues. Germline CDR1 reads SGHDT; CDR2 reads YYEEEE. V lost 4 bases to trimming and J lost 11 bases; unmatched junction nucleotides: 15. CDR3 bases: TGTGCCAGCAGCCCCCAGCCGGGACAGGGTCAAGAGCAGTACTTC. Translation gives CASSPQPGQGQEQYF.

The V call is TRBV10-3, the J call TRBJ2-7; D is possibly TRBD2 (6 bases). Trimming stripped 0 bases from V and 4 bases from J, with 16 bases between. The CDR3 sequence is 16 residues long. Germline V gives CDR1 ENHRY, CDR2 SYGVKD. The CDR3 nucleotides are TGTGCCATCAGTGAGTCCGGGGGAAAGGACGGGTACGAGCAGTACTTC. This gives the protein CAISESGGKDGYEQYF.

The chain has TRBV6-5 and TRBJ2-7; D is undetermined. This CDR3 is built from 13 residues. In germline, CDR1 is MNHEY, CDR2 SVGAGI. With 4 bases removed from V and 2 bases from J, the gap between germline ends came to 9 bases. In nucleotides, the CDR3 is TGTGCCAGCAGTTCGGTGCAGGCCTACGAGCAGTACTTC. It translates to CASSSVQAYEQYF.

V is TRBV7-9 and J is TRBJ1-2; 12 nucleotides agree with TRBD1. CDR1 is SEHNR, CDR2 FQNEAQ, per germline (reference sequence). The CDR3 is made up of 15 amino acids. J lost 8 bases, V lost 5 bases, and 9 bases had no gene match. The CDR3 DNA follows: TGTGCCAGCAGCATGAGGGACAGGGGGCTTCAAGGCTACACCTTC. Residues: CASSMRDRGLQGYTF.